These 13 T cell receptor beta chains originate from one sample sequenced in a study of identical twins (dated by TCRdb to the mid-2010s). The library was made by 5' RACE. Sequencing took place on an Illumina HiSeq 2000. TCRdb cleaned the public reads at Q25 with fastp, built clones with MiXCR and kept in-frame beta chains. Every CDR3 protein is listed once, alongside the most common genes and DNA of its rows. In all, the sample holds 500,000 to 650,000 distinct CDR3 sequences, and under 8.5% of those were seen once. The ten top clones hold 1.6% of the sample. Another study also made use of these data, one on yellow fever vaccine responses in identical twins.

Sequenced: PBMCs. The source is a woman aged 18-29 years in good health.

There are a few counts of this clonotype. The chain links TRBV5-1 to TRBJ2-3; maybe TRBD2 (6 bases). Germline CDR1 and CDR2: SGHRS and YFSETQ. This CDR3 is built from 14 residues. Trimming removed 4 bases at V and 6 bases at J, with 15 bases between. The CDR3 DNA sequence: TGCGCCAGCAGCGACGGGACTGGCGGCGATACGCAGTATTTT. Its protein product is CASSDGTGGDTQYF.

This clonotype was recorded a few times. The CDR3 region has the DNA TGCGCCAGCAGCGTCGATACCAACACTGAAGCTTTCTTT. Protein product: CASSVDTNTEAFF. The V and J genes are TRBV5-1 and TRBJ1-1; D not certain. The ends were cut back, 4 bases at V and 2 bases at J, with 9 bases in the middle. Looked up from germline, CDR1 is SGHRS and CDR2 is YFSETQ. The CDR3 consists of 13 residues.

This clonotype was seen many times. The CDR3 DNA reads TGTGCCAGCAGCCAAGGGCTGAAAGAGACCCAGTACTTC. Its translation is CASSQGLKETQYF. The chain is built from TRBV4-2 and TRBJ2-5, with D unresolved. The CDR3 runs 13 residues. V was trimmed by 1 base and J by 3 bases, leaving 6 bases between them. Germline V gives CDR1 LGHNA, CDR2 YNFKEQ.

In this sample, this clonotype turned up a few times. The chain links TRBV6-1 to TRBJ2-1; 7 bases line up with TRBD2. Germline V gene lookup returns CDR1 MNHNS and CDR2 SASEGT. The trim removed 5 bases at V and 6 bases at J, leaving 7 bases unmatched. The CDR3 sequence is 14 residues long. CDR3 nucleotide sequence: TGTGCCAGCAGTACGCTTGGGGGGGGCAATGAGCAGTTCTTC. Protein sequence: CASSTLGGGNEQFF.

The gene calls are TRBV7-9 and TRBJ2-7; no firm D call. The CDR3 covers 15 residues. CDR1 is SEHNR and CDR2 is FQNEAQ in the germline V gene (reference sequence). Trimming took off 8 bases at V and 4 bases at J, with 21 bases between the two ends. CDR3 loop: CASRVNTDHFYEQYV. In DNA form, the CDR3 reads TGTGCCAGCCGGGTAAATACAGACCATTTTTACGAGCAGTACGTC.

The rearrangement uses TRBV5-1 and TRBJ2-4, with D tentatively TRBD2 (6 bases). V lost 6 bases and J lost 1, with 23 bases in between. Germline V gene lookup returns CDR1 SGHRS and CDR2 YFSETQ. The CDR3 loop spans 18 amino acids. Written as DNA, the CDR3 is TGCGCCAGCACGGTGGATCCTCCGGTTGGGGGGGCCAAAAACATTCAGTACTTC. The encoded protein is CASTVDPPVGGAKNIQYF.

This chain links TRBV7-8 with TRBJ2-7; D is possibly TRBD2 (5 bases). V was pared by 7 bases and J by 3 bases, with 19 bases between. The CDR3 is 15 residues long. Germline V CDR1 and CDR2: SGHVS, FQNEAQ. CDR3 protein: CASMHFPEGNYEQYV. The CDR3 nucleotides read TGTGCCAGCATGCATTTCCCCGAGGGAAACTACGAGCAGTACGTC.

There are many counts of this clonotype. This rearrangement joins TRBV12-3 or TRBV12-4 to TRBJ2-5, with TRBD1 matching over 7 bases. The CDR3 length is 14 residues. Trimming took 6 bases from V and 2 from J; bases not matched to a gene: 6. The CDR3: CASRQGMGQETQYF. The DNA of the CDR3 is TGTGCCAGCAGACAGGGGATGGGGCAAGAGACCCAGTACTTC.

Here the CDR3 reads CASSFGGQDTGELFF. The CDR3 DNA follows: TGTGCCAGCAGCTTCGGGGGGCAGGACACCGGGGAGCTGTTTTTT. The J gene is TRBJ2-2, the V gene TRBV7-9; maybe TRBD2 (7 bases). The CDR3 is made up of 15 amino acids. Germline CDR1 is SEHNR and CDR2 is FQNEAQ (reference sequence). V was pared by 3 bases and J by 3 bases, with 11 bases between.

This chain links TRBV10-2 with TRBJ2-5; no clear D. Looked up from germline, CDR1 is WSHSY and CDR2 is SAAADI. The CDR3 covers 13 residues. V lost 2 bases and J lost 5, with 9 bases in between. CDR3 loop: CASSEGLRETQYF. CDR3 nucleotide sequence: TGCGCCAGCAGTGAGGGCCTACGGGAGACCCAGTACTTC.

V gene TRBV20-1 combines with J gene TRBJ1-1; the D is unclear. With 4 bases removed from V and 5 bases from J, the gap between germline ends came to 14 bases. Germline values: CDR1 DFQATT, CDR2 SNEGSKA (reference sequence). The CDR3 is 13 residues long. Here the CDR3 reads CSAILDPETEAFF. CDR3 in DNA: TGCAGTGCTATCCTCGACCCTGAGACTGAAGCTTTCTTT.

This clonotype was counted a few times. The rearrangement uses TRBV5-1 and TRBJ2-7; 7 bases align to TRBD1. J gave up 3 bases and V 6 bases, and 9 bases lay outside the gene matches. Germline V gives CDR1 SGHRS, CDR2 YFSETQ. The CDR3 extends over 14 amino acids. CDR3 residues: CASNAGTAVYEQYF. CDR3 bases: TGCGCCAGCAACGCAGGGACAGCGGTCTACGAGCAGTACTTC.

The chain is built from TRBV25-1 and TRBJ1-4; D is unresolved. V shed 5 bases and J shed 5 bases, with 9 bases lying between them. The CDR3 extends over 13 amino acids. Germline loops: CDR1 MGHDK, CDR2 SYGVNS. The CDR3: CASSRGLNEKLFF. CDR3 in DNA: TGTGCCAGCAGTCGGGGTTTAAATGAAAAACTGTTTTTT.